This TCR beta chain was recovered during a study of T cell repertoires in cytomegalovirus infection. Study-wide context: TCR beta signatures that were public indicated CMV infection and matching HLA type.

The study's findings and limits: HLA-C-restricted CMV-specific TCR beta clonotypes were dominant in the ex vivo response. People with CMV and the relevant HLA were identified by cumulative public TCR beta family frequency.

Germline lookup yields CDR1 MNHEY and CDR2 SVGEGT. V was shortened by 6 bases and J by 4 bases, with 5 bases between the two germline ends. The CDR3 covers 11 residues. This clonotype has just a few counts. What it binds is not known. TCRdb re-derived calls from the reads in MiXCR, one entry per CDR3 protein. The sample shows 250,000 or so distinct CDR3 sequences, 9% to 15% of them seen only once. The sequencing sample was made of PBMCs. The V call is TRBV6-2 or TRBV6-3, the J call TRBJ2-3, with unresolved D. This receptor was taken from a human donor in good health (CMV status not recorded). Some clones in this sample may be carry-over from other donors' samples. The chain's CDR3 is CASSHPDTQYF. CDR3 nucleotide sequence: TGTGCCAGCAGCCATCCAGATACGCAGTATTTT.